Listed here are 20 T cell receptor beta chains from one sample, sequenced in a study of T cell repertoires and HLA-DP antigens. Their cognate antigens are unknown. Sequencing was performed with immunoSEQ multiplex PCR; in TCRdb, only in-frame clones are kept and a portion is missing. The sample carries roughly 73,000 clones, about four fifths recorded once. Sequenced: CD4+ T cells from PBMCs. The receptors come from a man in his 60s in good health and CMV-seronegative.

The V gene is TRBV19, the J gene TRBJ1-2; possibly TRBD1 for D (6 bases). This CDR3 has 14 amino acids. Looked up from germline, CDR1 is LNHDA and CDR2 is SQIVND (reference sequence). Trimming removed 7 bases at V and 7 bases at J, with 19 bases between. The CDR3 protein is CASTPTGGAGGYTF. In DNA form, the CDR3 reads TGTGCCAGTACCCCCACTGGGGGGGCAGGTGGCTACACCTTC.

This clone was observed once. The rearrangement joins TRBV7-8 to TRBJ2-1, with TRBD1 matching over 8 bases. The germline CDR1 and CDR2 sequences are SGHVS and FQNEAQ. V was pared by 2 bases and J by 9 bases, with 6 bases of the junction left unmatched. This CDR3 contains 14 residues. CDR3 sequence: CASSLNRGVGEQFF. DNA for the CDR3: TGTGCCAGCAGCTTAAACAGGGGGGTTGGTGAGCAGTTCTTC.

This chain connects TRBV7-2 to TRBJ1-6; a possible D gene is TRBD1 (5 bases). V shed 1 base and J shed 2 bases, with 6 bases lying between them. This CDR3 region has 15 residues. CDR1 and CDR2 (germline): SGHTA, FQGNSA. CDR3 in DNA: TGTGCCAGCAGCTTAGTGGGACCCTATAATTCACCCCTCCACTTT. Its protein is CASSLVGPYNSPLHF.

The CDR3: CASSPRASGYEQYV. In DNA form, the CDR3 reads TGTGCCAGCAGTCCGAGGGCTAGCGGATACGAGCAGTACGTC. The chain uses TRBV27 and TRBJ2-7, with 7 bases that match TRBD2. V shed 5 bases, J shed 4 bases, and the junction held 8 bases outside the gene matches. This CDR3 contains 14 residues. From germline, CDR1 is MNHEY and CDR2 SMNVEV (reference sequence).

This clone was seen a handful of times. The CDR3 sequence is CASSLVYEETQYF. Written as DNA, the CDR3 is TGTGCCAGCAGCTTAGTCTACGAGGAGACCCAGTACTTC. The chain has TRBV7-2 and TRBJ2-5; D is uncertain. CDR1 and CDR2 (germline): SGHTA, FQGNSA. V lost 1 base, J lost 5 bases, and 8 bases lay in between. CDR3 length equals 13 residues.

The rearrangement uses TRBV6-6 and TRBJ2-1, with 11 bases fitting TRBD1. The V gene end was trimmed by 6 bases and the J gene end by 0 bases; junction bases not matched to a gene: 4. Germline CDR1 is MNHNY and CDR2 is SVGAGI (reference sequence). The CDR3 covers 16 residues. DNA for the CDR3: TGTGCCAGCAGAGACGGGACAGGGGGCTCCTACAATGAGCAGTTCTTC. The encoded protein is CASRDGTGGSYNEQFF.

This chain joins TRBV2 and TRBJ2-7; unclear D gene. Trimming removed 8 bases from V and 0 bases from J, with 14 bases in between. Germline lookup yields CDR1 SNHLY and CDR2 FYNNEI. The CDR3 consists of 14 residues. The CDR3: CASERRPGSYEQYF. DNA of the CDR3: TGTGCCAGCGAAAGGAGACCGGGCTCCTACGAGCAGTACTTC.

This sequence joins TRBV7-9 and TRBJ2-5; D is unclear. This CDR3 has 15 residues. The V gene's germline CDR1 is SEHNR and CDR2 FQNEAQ (reference sequence). Trimming removed 5 bases from V and 5 bases from J, with 18 bases in between. CDR3 coding DNA: TGTGCCAGCAGCCCCACGGACGGCTTGGCGGAGACCCAGTACTTC. Residues: CASSPTDGLAETQYF. Filled out from reference TRBV7-9 and TRBJ2-5, the complete variable domain reads DTGVSQNPRHKITKRGQNVTFRCDPISEHNRLYWYRQTLGQGPEFLTYFQNEAQLEKSRLLSDRFSAERPKGSFSTLEIQRTEQGDSAMYLCASSPTDGLAETQYFGPGTRLLVL.

The rearrangement joins TRBV6-1 to TRBJ2-1; 9 nucleotides line up with TRBD1. From germline, CDR1 is MNHNS and CDR2 SASEGT. With V trimmed by 6 bases and J by 3 bases, 6 bases remained unmatched. This CDR3 has 15 amino acids. In nucleotides, the CDR3 is TGTGCCAGCAGCCCAGACAGGGGGGGCTACAATGAGCAGTTCTTC. Translated: CASSPDRGGYNEQFF.

This clone was found a few times. The gene calls are TRBV5-1 and TRBJ2-3; TRBD1 aligns across 8 bases. Germline V CDR1 and CDR2: SGHRS, YFSETQ. J was trimmed by 2 bases and V by 2 bases; bases with no gene match: 4. CDR3 length equals 15 residues. CDR3 DNA sequence: TGCGCCAGCAGCTTCGGACAGGGATACACAGATACGCAGTATTTT. This translates into CASSFGQGYTDTQYF.

The V gene is TRBV5-4, the J gene TRBJ2-2; 10 nucleotides line up with TRBD1. The CDR3 has 17 residues. Germline CDR1 reads SGHNT; CDR2 reads YYREEE (reference sequence). V shed 0 bases and J 6 bases; nucleotides not matched to a gene: 8. CDR3 DNA sequence: TGTGCCAGCAGCTTGGCCAGGACAGGGGGTACACCCGGGGAGCTGTTTTTT. Its protein product is CASSLARTGGTPGELFF.

V is TRBV19 and J is TRBJ1-2; D gene ambiguous. The CDR3 loop spans 13 amino acids. Germline V gene sequence: CDR1 LNHDA, CDR2 SQIVND (reference sequence). Trimming pared 4 bases from V and 2 bases from J, leaving 8 bases between. The CDR3 loop is CASSSRGNYGYTF. CDR3 bases: TGTGCCAGTAGTAGTCGTGGGAACTATGGCTACACCTTC.

This chain joins TRBV6-5 and TRBJ1-2; 11 positions agree with TRBD1. V lost 6 bases, J lost 7 bases, and 7 bases stayed unmatched. CDR1 and CDR2 (germline): MNHEY, SVGAGI. There are 14 residues in the CDR3. The CDR3, as DNA: TGTGCCAGCAGGCCGGACAGGGGGCTTGTTGGCTACACCTTC. Translated: CASRPDRGLVGYTF.

The chain links TRBV5-6 to TRBJ2-2; TRBD1 agrees at 8 bases. Trimming at V came to 2 bases and at J to 5 bases, leaving 2 bases not matched to a gene. Germline CDR1 and CDR2: SGHDT and YYEEEE. The CDR3 is 14 residues long. Here the CDR3 reads CASSLGQGTGELFF. The CDR3 nucleotides read TGTGCCAGCAGCTTAGGACAGGGAACCGGGGAGCTGTTTTTT.

The genes are TRBV6-5 and TRBJ1-1; D unresolved. V lost 0 bases, J lost 10 bases, and 15 bases lay in between. Germline CDR1 reads MNHEY; CDR2 reads SVGAGI. The CDR3 has 14 amino acids. CDR3 sequence reads: CASSYSRTSKSAFF. The CDR3 DNA reads TGTGCCAGCAGTTACTCGAGGACCTCGAAGTCAGCTTTCTTT.

This clone was detected once. The V call is TRBV5-1, the J call TRBJ2-1; 7 bases map to TRBD2. The CDR3 loop spans 14 amino acids. CDR1 SGHRS and CDR2 YFSETQ come from the germline V gene. Trimming took 4 bases from V and 7 from J; bases not matched to a gene: 8. For the CDR3, the DNA is TGCGCCAGCAGCAGTGCGGGAGCCCGGAATGAGCAGTTCTTC. This codes for CASSSAGARNEQFF.

V is TRBV5-1 and J is TRBJ2-3; the D gene could be TRBD1 or TRBD2 (5 bases each). Germline V lookup: CDR1 SGHRS, CDR2 YFSETQ. Trimming shortened V by 7 bases and J by 3 bases, and 18 bases separated the two germline ends. The CDR3 runs 15 residues. The CDR3 loop reads CASAPGSGQTDTQYF. In DNA, the CDR3 is TGCGCCAGCGCACCTGGCTCGGGGCAGACAGATACGCAGTATTTT.

The chain recombines TRBV15 with TRBJ1-6; D not certain. V gave up 0 bases and J gave up 4 bases, with 4 bases separating them. The CDR3 consists of 14 residues. The germline gives CDR1 LNHNV, CDR2 YYDKDF (reference sequence). CDR3 sequence: CATSRERYNSPLHF. The DNA of the CDR3 is TGTGCCACCAGCAGAGAGAGGTATAATTCACCCCTCCACTTT.

The gene calls are TRBV11-3 and TRBJ2-1; 7 bases are a match to TRBD2. With 5 bases clipped from V and 9 bases from J, the junction kept 7 bases outside the gene matches. The CDR3 runs 13 residues. Germline values: CDR1 SGHNT, CDR2 YENEEA. The CDR3 region has the DNA TGTGCCAGCAGCCCGCGGGAGAATAGTGAGCAGTTCTTC. As protein: CASSPRENSEQFF.

This clone showed up just a few times. This rearrangement joins TRBV6-1 to TRBJ2-7; 9 nucleotides match TRBD1. Germline loops: CDR1 MNHNS, CDR2 SASEGT. The CDR3 consists of 12 residues. V gave up 5 bases and J gave up 8 bases; unmatched junction bases: 4. CDR3 sequence: CASSWDRDKQYF. DNA for the CDR3: TGTGCCAGCAGTTGGGACAGGGACAAGCAGTACTTC.